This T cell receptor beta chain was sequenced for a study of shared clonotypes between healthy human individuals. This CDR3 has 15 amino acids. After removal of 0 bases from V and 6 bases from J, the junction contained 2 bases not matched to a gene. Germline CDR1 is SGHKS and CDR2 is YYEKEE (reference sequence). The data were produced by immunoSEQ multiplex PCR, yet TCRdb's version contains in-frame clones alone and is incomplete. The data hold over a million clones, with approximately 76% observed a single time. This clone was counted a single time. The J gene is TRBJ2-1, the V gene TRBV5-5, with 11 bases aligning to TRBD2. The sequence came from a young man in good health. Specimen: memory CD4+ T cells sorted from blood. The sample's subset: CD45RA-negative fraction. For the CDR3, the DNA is TGTGCCAGCAGCTTGGGACTAGCGGGATTCAATGAGCAGTTCTTC. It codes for CASSLGLAGFNEQFF.